Listed below are T cell receptor beta chains from one sample, sequenced in a study of blood T cell repertoires in COVID-19. This table comes from immunoSEQ multiplex PCR, and its TCRdb copy is limited to in-frame clones, with some not included. The table records about 180,000 clones, more than 70% of them present only once. Sequences were obtained from peripheral blood. These receptors all come from a woman younger than 45 with acute or convalescent COVID-19. Both conserved end residues are part of each CDR3. The D gene is left open where the match is weak. Not all rows give a size; the values are once, few, many and, for expanded clones, a class.

NA,TRBV5-1,TRBJ2-7,TRBD2,CASSSTSSAGQQYF,TGCGCCAGCAGCTCTACTTCTTCAGCGGGACAGCAGTACTTC
NA,TRBV20-1,TRBJ2-1,NA,CSASQDFRGIF,TGCAGTGCTAGTCAGGACTTTCGTGGGATCTTC
NA,TRBV12-3/TRBV12-4,TRBJ1-2,NA,CASSPGHRLGYTF,TGTGCCAGCAGTCCCGGACATCGCCTGGGCTACACCTTC
NA,TRBV19,TRBJ1-2,NA,CASSIMLLNYGYTF,TGTGCCAGTAGTATTATGCTACTTAACTATGGCTACACCTTC
NA,TRBV11-3,TRBJ1-4,NA,CASSLDSSTNEKLFF,TGTGCCAGCAGCTTAGACAGTTCAACTAATGAAAAACTGTTTTTT
NA,TRBV2,TRBJ2-2,TRBD1,CASTRTRTGGTGELFF,TGTGCCAGCACCAGGACAAGGACAGGGGGCACCGGGGAGCTGTTTTTT
NA,TRBV19,TRBJ2-2,TRBD2,CASSLRLASGELFF,TGTGCCAGTAGTTTAAGACTAGCGTCCGGGGAGCTGTTTTTT
NA,TRBV29-1,TRBJ1-2,NA,CSVEDGRYGYTF,TGCAGCGTTGAAGATGGGCGATATGGCTACACCTTC
once,TRBV27,TRBJ1-4,TRBD1,CASTGDRGGKLFF,TGTGCCAGCACGGGGGACAGGGGCGGAAAACTGTTTTTT
NA,TRBV6-5,TRBJ2-2,NA,CASSYRLLTGELFF,TGTGCCAGCAGTTATAGACTACTCACCGGGGAGCTGTTTTTT
few,TRBV5-1,TRBJ2-7,NA,CASNSDSYEQYF,TGCGCCAGCAACTCCGACTCCTACGAGCAGTACTTC
NA,TRBV7-2,TRBJ1-6,NA,CASRQLQVNSPLHF,TGTGCCAGCAGACAGCTGCAGGTTAATTCACCCCTCCACTTT
NA,TRBV27,TRBJ1-6,TRBD1,CASSGTGGGSPLHF,TGTGCCAGCAGTGGGACAGGGGGAGGCTCACCCCTCCACTTT
NA,TRBV5-1,TRBJ2-4,NA,CASSLGTQGAGGIQYF,TGCGCCAGCAGCTTAGGGACTCAGGGTGCCGGGGGCATTCAGTACTTC
few,TRBV11-2,TRBJ2-5,NA,CASSSHAAVQETQYF,TGTGCCAGCAGCTCCCACGCGGCCGTGCAAGAGACCCAGTACTTC
NA,TRBV28,TRBJ1-2,NA,CASSFVQNHGYTF,TGTGCCAGCAGTTTTGTCCAGAACCATGGCTACACCTTC
NA,TRBV5-4,TRBJ2-7,NA,CASSLGTANTYEQYF,TGTGCCAGCAGCTTGGGTACAGCTAACACCTACGAGCAGTACTTC
NA,TRBV19,TRBJ2-2,NA,CASSARLTNANTGELFF,TGTGCCAGTAGTGCCAGGCTCACCAATGCGAACACCGGGGAGCTGTTTTTT
NA,TRBV5-1,TRBJ2-3,NA,CASSSTTGADTQYF,TGCGCCAGCAGCTCCACGACAGGTGCAGATACGCAGTATTTT
NA,TRBV28,TRBJ2-7,NA,CATNYEQYF,TGTGCCACCAATTACGAGCAGTACTTC
NA,TRBV18,TRBJ2-2,NA,CASSPQGTHTGELFF,TGTGCCAGCTCACCACAAGGGACACACACCGGGGAGCTGTTTTTT
NA,TRBV6-5,TRBJ1-1,NA,CASSSIGVRGTEAFF,TGTGCCAGCAGTTCGATCGGGGTTCGTGGGACTGAAGCTTTCTTT
few,TRBV6-6,TRBJ1-6,NA,CASGGGLSCHF,TGTGCCAGCGGGGGAGGTCTTAGTTGCCACTTT
NA,TRBV11-2,TRBJ1-5,NA,CASSPTTTGQPQHF,TGTGCCAGCAGCCCTACAACCACAGGTCAACCCCAGCATTTT
NA,TRBV7-9,TRBJ2-7,NA,CASSFSDRTYEQYF,TGTGCCAGCAGCTTTTCCGACAGGACCTACGAGCAGTACTTC
NA,TRBV7-2,TRBJ2-3,NA,CASSFLTADTQYF,TGTGCCAGCAGCTTTTTGACAGCAGATACGCAGTATTTT
NA,TRBV28,TRBJ2-3,NA,CASSGAGGETDTQYF,TGTGCCAGCAGTGGAGCGGGCGGGGAGACAGATACGCAGTATTTT
NA,TRBV28,TRBJ2-1,NA,CASSLKVEDYGEQFF,TGTGCCAGCAGTTTAAAGGTCGAGGATTACGGTGAGCAGTTCTTC
NA,TRBV5-1,TRBJ2-7,TRBD2,CASSLGTSASSYEQYF,TGCGCCAGCAGCTTGGGGACTAGCGCCAGCTCCTACGAGCAGTACTTC
NA,TRBV25-1,TRBJ1-6,NA,CASSQGYNSPLHF,TGTGCCAGCAGTCAGGGGTATAATTCACCCCTCCACTTT
NA,TRBV30,TRBJ2-5,NA,CAWSPGGETQYF,TGTGCCTGGAGTCCCGGGGGAGAGACCCAGTACTTC
NA,TRBV19,TRBJ1-1,NA,CASSPRDGLRAFF,TGTGCCAGTAGTCCGCGGGACGGCCTGAGAGCTTTCTTT
NA,TRBV4-1,TRBJ2-2,NA,CASSQGSGTYYGELFF,TGCGCCAGCAGCCAAGGCTCCGGGACTTACTACGGGGAGCTGTTTTTT
NA,TRBV7-2,TRBJ1-2,NA,CASSLSSTPGYYGYTF,TGTGCCAGCAGCCTCTCATCGACACCGGGGTACTATGGCTACACCTTC
NA,TRBV9,TRBJ2-1,NA,CASSVGGNPYNEQFF,TGTGCCAGCAGCGTGGGCGGGAATCCCTACAATGAGCAGTTCTTC
NA,TRBV28,TRBJ2-1,TRBD1,CASSLGPGQVGDQQFF,TGTGCCAGCAGTTTAGGGCCGGGACAGGTCGGAGATCAGCAGTTCTTC
NA,TRBV6-5,TRBJ2-5,NA,CASSPGETQYF,TGTGCCAGCAGTCCCGGGGAGACCCAGTACTTC
NA,TRBV11-2,TRBJ1-1,NA,CASSPLFTEAFF,TGTGCCAGCAGCCCCCTTTTTACTGAAGCTTTCTTT
NA,TRBV14,TRBJ2-7,NA,CASSLSTGAYEQYF,TGTGCCAGCAGCCTCTCGACAGGCGCCTACGAGCAGTACTTC
few,TRBV11-3,TRBJ2-1,NA,CASSLGQGSYNEQFF,TGTGCCAGCAGCTTAGGCCAGGGCTCCTACAATGAGCAGTTCTTC
NA,TRBV11-2,TRBJ2-7,NA,CASPGDSKPMAYEQYF,TGTGCCAGCCCGGGGGACTCAAAACCTATGGCCTACGAGCAGTACTTC
NA,TRBV7-9,TRBJ2-3,NA,CASSLYTSFSTDTQYF,TGTGCCAGCAGCTTATACACCAGTTTTAGCACAGATACGCAGTATTTT